One TCR beta chain is described in this entry. What antigen it recognizes has not been identified. Base quality data are lacking; no much larger clone is found one base away. Genomic DNA was isolated from the sorted cells so that the TCRbeta CDR3 region could be sequenced. The immunoSEQ Assay was used to sequence the TCRbeta CDR3 regions. As stored in TCRdb, this immuneACCESS dataset retains in-frame rearrangements with V and J assigned. A fraction of the clones does not appear; measured against another copy, unresolved V genes explain less than half of the discrepancy, and the remainder lacks a known reason. This sample gives about 79,000 clones in total; approximately 90% of them show up just once. 0.8% to 1% of the sample goes to the ten largest clones. V gives up 6 bases and J gives up 5 bases, and the segment between their germline ends measures 20 bases. The CDR3 holds 15 amino acids from the cysteine to the phenylalanine. CDR3 DNA only is kept here, 45 bases in frame from base 1. The germline V gene provides CDR1 SGHRS and CDR2 YFSETQ.

This entry belongs to a study of OX40 agonist ivuxolimab in advanced cancers. Concerning the study at large: The costimulatory receptor OX40 (CD134) was targeted by ivuxolimab, a fully human IgG2 agonistic monoclonal antibody. Intravenous ivuxolimab was administered to patients every 2 weeks at six dose levels: 0.01, 0.1, 0.3, 1.5, 3 and 10 mg/kg. Three dose-escalation patients achieved partial responses, one with hepatocellular carcinoma and two with cutaneous melanoma. In the dose-escalation cohort, around four fifths of patients were male, and the mean age was approximately 60 years, with a range of about 20 to 90. Peripheral TCRbeta sequencing aimed to test whether ivuxolimab altered TCR sequence diversity and caused clonal T-cell expansion. Patients were allowed to have had prior anti-PD-1, anti-PD-L1 or anti-CTLA-4 therapy, and less than 45% of the dose-escalation patients had previously received checkpoint inhibitors. Among the 50 to 55 dose-escalation patients, 19 had hepatocellular carcinoma, 15 or so melanoma, 9 renal cell carcinoma and 9 head and neck cancer. The monotherapy dose-escalation portion (N ≈ 56 patients) of the phase I ivuxolimab trial is reported in the paper. Overall results and qualifications from the work: In the 0.1-3.0 mg/kg groups, partial responders had among the lowest normalized peripheral clonal expansion, particularly in CD8+ T cells. Which antigens the clonally expanded peripheral T cells were specific for was not determined. At doses from 0.1 to 3.0 mg/kg, clonal expansion was seen in both CD4+ and CD8+ blood T cells between baseline and week 6. Low levels of normalized T-cell clonal expansion were also seen in some patients who did not respond. After ivuxolimab, expanded clones were on average more numerous among CD8+ T cells than among CD4+ T cells.

Patients with autoimmune disease history or receiving systemic immunosuppression were excluded from the trial. In every dose cohort, peripheral blood was drawn for TCR sequencing at baseline, cycle 4 day 1, and cycle 7 day 1. The samples were drawn from a first-in-human, open-label, multicenter phase I dose-escalation trial of ivuxolimab. The trial enrolled adults with locally advanced or metastatic head and neck squamous cell, hepatocellular, melanoma or renal cell carcinoma. Before TCR sequencing, CD4+ T cells and CD8+ T cells were sorted from peripheral blood as separate populations. Recombination linked TRBV5-1 to TRBJ1-1; a tentative D match to TRBD1 spans 6 bases. The material sequenced was CD4+ or CD8+ T cells sorted from blood, taken in a trial of the OX40 agonist ivuxolimab. This sequence originates from an adult with an advanced solid tumor such as melanoma, head and neck, liver or kidney cancer. The DNA sequence is TGCGCCAGCACCTCTTCAGGGGAGAGGAGGACTGAAGCTTTCTTT. It encodes CASTSSGERRTEAFF.